This TCR beta chain was profiled in a study of blood T cell repertoires in COVID-19. Whole-study context: Acute and convalescent COVID-19 samples came from the United States, Italy and Spain. T cells, B-cell-depleted T cells, or PBMCs supplied cDNA or gDNA.

The junction had 9 bases not matched to a gene; V was cut back by 3 bases and J by 0 bases. The CDR3 contains 17 residues. Germline lookup yields CDR1 SGHRS and CDR2 YFSETQ. Original processing methods: Counts of nucleated cells, estimated from reference gene primer amplification, were obtained. Profiled with immunoSEQ multiplex PCR; TCRdb holds only in-frame clones, not every one. That table gives V, J and clone size, and the DNA gave D and trimming. The repertoire consists of around 130,000 clones, with roughly four fifths occurring once and the leading ten covering around 10%. The gene calls are TRBV5-1 and TRBJ2-3, with 8 nucleotides matching TRBD2. Sequencing was performed on peripheral blood. This clonotype was sampled from a human donor in a cohort sampled during active COVID-19. The CDR3 spells CASSSLSGGSSTDTQYF. CDR3 DNA sequence: TGCGCCAGCAGCTCGCTAAGCGGGGGCTCTAGCACAGATACGCAGTATTTT. The complete variable domain, with remaining parts taken from reference TRBV5-1 and TRBJ2-3, reads KAGVTQTPRYLIKTRGQQVTLSCSPISGHRSVSWYQQTPGQGLQFLFEYFSETQRNKGNFPGRFSGRQFSNSRSEMNVSTLELGDSALYLCASSSLSGGSSTDTQYFGPGTRLTVL.